These 20 T cell receptor beta chains were all obtained from the same sample, sequenced in a study of regulatory T cells in long-lasting Graves disease. With iRepertoire HTBI primers and Arm-PCR of CDR3 regions, TCR beta libraries were built. TCRdb redid the calling of the multiplex PCR reads with MiXCR, one entry per CDR3 protein. The sample contains about 290,000 distinct CDR3 sequences, roughly 21% of which appear only once. Time point described: persistent/refractory GD, antithyroid drugs over 5 years with positive TRAb. The TCR library used RNA extracted from PBMCs. Material: peripheral blood mononuclear cells (PBMCs), obtained when the disease was refractory, from a patient treated with antithyroid drugs. Receptor source: a female donor with Graves disease.

This clonotype was found many times. The chain combines TRBV6-2 or TRBV6-3 with TRBJ2-5; D unclear. The CDR3 spans 13 residues. Looked up from germline, CDR1 is MNHEY and CDR2 is SVGEGT. V lost 4 bases and J 4 bases, leaving 10 bases between the germline ends. The CDR3, as DNA: TGTGCCAGCAGTTTGTCGGTGGGAGAGACCCAGTACTTC. Translating it yields CASSLSVGETQYF.

The chain recombines TRBV20-1 with TRBJ2-7, with a possible D match to TRBD2 (5 bases). Germline values: CDR1 DFQATT, CDR2 SNEGSKA (reference sequence). Trimming removed 6 bases at V and 4 bases at J, with 13 bases between. The CDR3 runs 12 residues. CDR3 nucleotide sequence: TGCAGTGCCTCGCGGACTTGGTACGAGCAGTACTTC. As protein: CSASRTWYEQYF.

The table lists this clonotype with a few counts. This chain uses TRBV7-9 with TRBJ2-7; no definite D call. The CDR3 has 12 amino acids. Germline CDR1 reads SEHNR; CDR2 reads FQNEAQ (reference sequence). V lost 5 bases, J lost 4 bases, and 9 bases lay in between. The DNA of the CDR3 is TGTGCCAGCAGCACTACCGGTTACGAGCAGTACTTC. Translating it yields CASSTTGYEQYF. The whole variable domain, filled in from reference TRBV7-9 and TRBJ2-7, reads DTGVSQNPRHKITKRGQNVTFRCDPISEHNRLYWYRQTLGQGPEFLTYFQNEAQLEKSRLLSDRFSAERPKGSFSTLEIQRTEQGDSAMYLCASSTTGYEQYFGPGTRLTVT.

The chain links TRBV29-1 to TRBJ1-1; no definite D call. The CDR3 is 12 residues long. Per germline, CDR1 SQVTM and CDR2 ANQGSEA. Trimming left V 6 bases short and J 6 bases short, with 14 bases between. The CDR3 sequence is CSVEGSKAEAFF. DNA for the CDR3: TGCAGCGTGGAGGGTTCTAAGGCTGAAGCTTTCTTT.

This clonotype was seen a handful of times. The chain has TRBV14 and TRBJ2-2; no reliable D call. Germline V gene data show CDR1 as SGHDN and CDR2 as FVKESK. The V gene lost 2 bases and the J gene lost 7 bases, with 8 bases spanning the gap. The CDR3 runs to 13 residues. The CDR3, as DNA: TGTGCCAGCAGCCAATCGATGGGCGGGGAGCTGTTTTTT. Its translation: CASSQSMGGELFF.

This clonotype was seen ten or more times. The DNA for the CDR3 is TGTGCCAGCAGCTTCGCTGAGACCCAGTACTTC. This gives the protein CASSFAETQYF. J is TRBJ2-5 and V is TRBV7-3; D gene uncertain. There are 11 residues in the CDR3. V was pared by 3 bases and J by 5 bases, with 4 bases between. The germline V gene encodes CDR1 SGHTA and CDR2 FQGTGA. The full variable domain, completed using reference TRBV7-3 and TRBJ2-5, is GAGVSQTPSNKVTEKGKYVELRCDPISGHTALYWYRQSLGQGPEFLIYFQGTGAADDSGLPNDRFFAVRPEGSVSTLKIQRTERGDSAVYLCASSFAETQYFGPGTRLLVL.

This clonotype was seen at least ten times. The chain has TRBV24-1 and TRBJ2-5; TRBD1 is a possible D gene (5 bases). Looked up from germline, CDR1 is KGHDR and CDR2 is SFDVKD. V was trimmed by 0 bases and J by 3 bases, leaving 10 bases between them. There are 15 residues in the CDR3. The CDR3 coding sequence is TGTGCCACCAGTGATTTGCAGGGCGGTAAAGAGACCCAGTACTTC. Translating gives CATSDLQGGKETQYF.

This clonotype was observed a handful of times. The CDR3 nucleotides read TGCAGCGTTGTTCGCGGCGAAGGGAACACCGGGGAGCTGTTTTTT. This sequence encodes CSVVRGEGNTGELFF. The rearrangement joins TRBV29-1 to TRBJ2-2; no definite D call. There are 15 residues in the CDR3. The germline gives CDR1 SQVTM, CDR2 ANQGSEA. Trimming shortened V by 4 bases and J by 1 base, and 13 bases separated the two germline ends.

V gene TRBV29-1 combines with J gene TRBJ1-1; D is unresolved. This CDR3 region has 13 residues. In germline, CDR1 is SQVTM, CDR2 ANQGSEA. V gave up 7 bases and J gave up 3 bases, with 15 bases separating them. CDR3 in amino acids: CSAKVLMDTEAFF. The CDR3 DNA reads as TGCAGCGCTAAAGTCCTGATGGACACTGAAGCTTTCTTT.

The chain employs TRBV11-1 and TRBJ1-5, with D possibly TRBD1 on 5 matching bases. This CDR3 comprises 13 residues. CDR1 and CDR2 from the germline V gene are SGHAT and FQDESV (reference sequence). Trimming stripped 0 bases from V and 7 bases from J, with 7 bases between. The CDR3 protein is CASSLAWGQPQHF. Written as DNA, the CDR3 is TGTGCCAGCAGCTTAGCATGGGGCCAGCCCCAGCATTTT.

This chain links TRBV5-1 with TRBJ2-7; D uncertain. The CDR3 length is 12 residues. The germline CDR1 and CDR2 sequences are SGHRS and YFSETQ. Trimming left V 4 bases short and J 4 bases short, with 9 bases between. CDR3 nucleotide sequence: TGCGCCAGCAGCGACACTATTTACGAGCAGTACTTC. It is translated as CASSDTIYEQYF.

The table lists this clonotype with a few counts. This chain joins TRBV2 and TRBJ2-2; D perhaps matches TRBD2 (5 bases). The CDR3 consists of 13 residues. The germline V and J ends were trimmed by 0 bases and 6 bases, with 5 bases remaining between them. Per the germline V gene, CDR1 is SNHLY and CDR2 is FYNNEI. Written as DNA, the CDR3 is TGTGCCAGCAGTGAAGCGGGAGCCGGGGAGCTGTTTTTT. Encoded protein: CASSEAGAGELFF. The full variable domain, with the rest looked up from reference TRBV2 and TRBJ2-2, is EPEVTQTPSHQVTQMGQEVILRCVPISNHLYFYWYRQILGQKVEFLVSFYNNEISEKSEIFDDQFSVERPDGSNFTLKIRSTKLEDSAMYFCASSEAGAGELFFGEGSRLTVL.

This clonotype was found many times. The CDR3 DNA reads as TGTGCCAGCAGCGGACAGGTTACGGGCTATGGCTACACCTTC. This encodes CASSGQVTGYGYTF. The genes are TRBV2 and TRBJ1-2, with 7 bases aligning to TRBD1. The CDR3 contains 14 residues. CDR1 and CDR2 from the germline V gene are SNHLY and FYNNEI. The V segment lost 6 bases and the J segment 4 bases; nucleotides outside the gene matches: 8.

CDR3 protein: CASTTTTLGRETQYF. The CDR3 DNA sequence: TGTGCCAGCACCACCACGACACTAGGGCGAGAGACCCAGTACTTC. The rearrangement links TRBV6-2 or TRBV6-3 to TRBJ2-5; D may be TRBD2 (5 bases). V dropped 7 bases and J dropped 4 bases, with 19 bases sitting between them. Germline V lookup: CDR1 MNHEY, CDR2 SVGEGT. This CDR3 comprises 15 residues.

This clonotype was detected a few times. The chain links TRBV27 to TRBJ2-7, with 7 bases identical to TRBD2. The V and J ends lost 6 bases and 6 bases, in that order; junction bases with no gene match: 14. This CDR3 has 15 amino acids. CDR1 and CDR2 from the germline V gene are MNHEY and SMNVEV (reference sequence). The CDR3 sequence: CASRGIGTKGGEQYF. In DNA form, the CDR3 reads TGTGCCAGCAGGGGAATCGGGACTAAGGGCGGCGAGCAGTACTTC.

With regard to this clonotype: This could be a read error, since a much larger clone is one nucleotide away. V gene TRBV28 combines with J gene TRBJ2-7; 8 nucleotides agree with TRBD1. J was trimmed by 4 bases and V by 7 bases; bases with no gene match: 12. The CDR3 totals 15 residues. CDR1 is MDHEN and CDR2 is SYDVKM in the germline V gene. CDR3 residues: CASTPRDRTIYEQYF. DNA of the CDR3: TGTGCCAGCACGCCACGGGACAGGACGATATACGAGCAGTACTTC.

The genes are TRBV18 and TRBJ1-1, with D unresolved. V was clipped by 3 bases and J by 1 base, with 12 bases between them. The CDR3 covers 15 residues. CDR1 and CDR2 from the germline V gene are KGHSH and LQKENI. The CDR3: CASSPPGRTNTEAFF. The CDR3 DNA is TGTGCCAGCTCACCCCCGGGTAGGACGAACACTGAAGCTTTCTTT.

This clonotype was counted many times. This chain joins TRBV27 and TRBJ1-1; no reliable D call. The CDR3 length is 17 residues. Germline assignment: CDR1 MNHEY and CDR2 SMNVEV (reference sequence). Trimming shortened V by 5 bases and J by 3 bases, and 22 bases separated the two germline ends. CDR3 nucleotide sequence: TGTGCCAGCAGTGCTTACAACCGGGCCCTTCAGGACACTGAAGCTTTCTTT. Residues: CASSAYNRALQDTEAFF.

This rearrangement joins TRBV9 to TRBJ1-1, with D maybe TRBD1 (5 bases). Germline V lookup: CDR1 SGDLS, CDR2 YYNGEE. V was cut by 1 base and J by 5 bases, with 21 bases left in between. The CDR3 totals 17 residues. DNA of the CDR3: TGTGCCAGCAGCGTATCCCCCTTTCAGGGTTTAAGGACTGAAGCTTTCTTT. It codes for CASSVSPFQGLRTEAFF.

This clonotype occurred a few times. The J gene is TRBJ1-2, the V gene TRBV6-6; D is uncertain. Trimming left V 0 bases short and J 8 bases short, with 22 bases between. Germline CDR1 reads MNHNY; CDR2 reads SVGAGI (reference sequence). This CDR3 has 17 amino acids. The CDR3 reads CASSYSTPGGVGGGYTF. In nucleotides, the CDR3 is TGTGCCAGCAGTTACTCGACCCCCGGTGGGGTAGGAGGCGGCTACACCTTC.